This T cell receptor (beta chain) was observed in a study of blood T cell repertoires in COVID-19. In its sample, this clone was seen once. Profiled with immunoSEQ multiplex PCR; TCRdb holds only in-frame clones, not every one. The table includes about 130,000 clones, 90% to 95% detected once. V lost 5 bases and J lost 6; bases outside the gene matches: 9. Looked up from germline, CDR1 is SGHTA and CDR2 is FQGTGA. This CDR3 has 15 residues. The sample comprised peripheral blood. V and J are TRBV7-3 and TRBJ2-3, with 9 bases aligning to TRBD2. The clonotype comes from a man between 50 and 59 years old with COVID-19, enrolled during active disease. For the CDR3, the DNA is TGTGCCAGCAGCCCCGAGGCTAGCGGGATGGATACGCAGTATTTT. This encodes CASSPEASGMDTQYF. The full variable domain, its missing parts supplied by reference TRBV7-3 and TRBJ2-3, is GAGVSQTPSNKVTEKGKYVELRCDPISGHTALYWYRQSLGQGPEFLIYFQGTGAADDSGLPNDRFFAVRPEGSVSTLKIQRTERGDSAVYLCASSPEASGMDTQYFGPGTRLTVL.